The next 10 T cell receptor beta chains were all read from a single sample in a study of T cell responses to AZD1222 COVID-19 vaccine. The protocol was immunoSEQ multiplex PCR, while the TCRdb copy is restricted to in-frame clones and leaves out a portion. Among approximately 170,000 clones, 80% to 95% were seen once, and the ten largest hold 1.5% to 2%. The specimen comprised peripheral blood, sampled on day 0 of AZD1222 vaccination. The source is an adult in good health.

The rearrangement joins TRBV12-3 or TRBV12-4 to TRBJ2-1, with 7 bases matching TRBD2. V shed 4 bases, J shed 8 bases, and the junction held 5 bases outside the gene matches. The CDR3 runs to 13 residues. The CDR3 reads CASSWGEGYEQFF. The CDR3 nucleotides are TGTGCCAGCAGTTGGGGGGAGGGGTATGAGCAGTTCTTC.

This chain uses TRBV7-2 with TRBJ2-7; 7 positions agree with TRBD1. The CDR3 totals 13 residues. Germline values: CDR1 SGHTA, CDR2 FQGNSA. The V segment lost 7 bases and the J segment 7 bases; nucleotides outside the gene matches: 10. The CDR3 region is CASTDRALGEQYF. CDR3 in DNA: TGTGCCAGCACCGACAGGGCCCTGGGAGAGCAGTACTTC.

DNA for the CDR3: TGTGCCAGCAGCGTAAAACGCTCCGGGACTAGCGGGTCTGAGCAGTTCTTC. Translating it yields CASSVKRSGTSGSEQFF. The chain joins TRBV27 to TRBJ2-1, with 12 bases matching TRBD2. The germline V gene encodes CDR1 MNHEY and CDR2 SMNVEV (reference sequence). The CDR3 has 17 amino acids. V lost 6 bases and J lost 9; bases outside the gene matches: 15.

The chain has TRBV13 and TRBJ2-6; maybe TRBD2 (5 bases). The V end was cut by 0 bases, the J end by 1 base, with 10 bases between. This CDR3 has 17 amino acids. CDR1 PRHDT and CDR2 FYEKMQ come from the germline V gene (reference sequence). CDR3 amino acids: CASSLGLAWSGANVLTF. DNA for the CDR3: TGTGCCAGCAGCTTAGGTCTAGCTTGGTCTGGGGCCAACGTCCTGACTTTC.

This chain joins TRBV19 and TRBJ1-3; D is undetermined. The germline gives CDR1 LNHDA, CDR2 SQIVND (reference sequence). The CDR3 runs 14 residues. Trimming took off 5 bases at V and 0 bases at J, with 8 bases between the two ends. CDR3 sequence reads: CASSDGRSGNTIYF. Written as DNA, the CDR3 is TGTGCCAGTAGTGACGGACGCTCTGGAAACACCATATATTTT.

The chain couples TRBV18 to TRBJ1-3; maybe TRBD1 (5 bases). V was shortened by 0 bases and J by 4 bases, with 13 bases between the two germline ends. CDR1 and CDR2 from the germline V gene are KGHSH and LQKENI. The CDR3 sequence is 16 residues long. CDR3 DNA: TGTGCCAGCTCACCACCCGCCAGGGTAGACGGAAACACCATATATTTT. This translates into CASSPPARVDGNTIYF.

This clone was observed once. V is TRBV11-3 and J is TRBJ2-7; 10 nucleotides align to TRBD1. V dropped 4 bases and J dropped 6; count of bases not matched to a gene: 9. Germline CDR1 and CDR2: SGHNT and YENEEA. The CDR3 is 15 residues long. CDR3 sequence (DNA): TGTGCCAGCAGCTCAACCGGGACAGGGGTGGGCGAGCAGTACTTC. Translation gives CASSSTGTGVGEQYF.

The chain is built from TRBV28 and TRBJ2-1; possible D gene TRBD1, 5 bases. V lost 8 bases and J 7 bases, leaving 15 bases between the germline ends. Looked up from germline, CDR1 is MDHEN and CDR2 is SYDVKM. CDR3 length: 13 amino acids. The CDR3 coding sequence is TGTGCCAGCCTAGGTCAAGGGGCAAATGAGCAGTTCTTC. It codes for CASLGQGANEQFF.

The rearrangement joins TRBV7-3 to TRBJ1-1; no clear D. V lost 5 bases and J 1 base, leaving 5 bases between the germline ends. Germline values: CDR1 SGHTA, CDR2 FQGTGA. This CDR3 has 12 amino acids. The CDR3 protein is CASSGTNTEAFF. The CDR3 DNA reads TGTGCCAGCAGCGGTACGAACACTGAAGCTTTCTTT.

A single count supports this clone. The chain links TRBV7-2 to TRBJ2-7; TRBD2 matches 9 bases. The V and J ends lost 5 bases and 6 bases, in that order; junction bases with no gene match: 8. Germline CDR1 reads SGHTA; CDR2 reads FQGNSA. This CDR3 spans 14 amino acids. The CDR3 reads CASSAAGLALEQYF. The CDR3 DNA follows: TGTGCCAGCAGCGCCGCGGGACTAGCCCTCGAGCAGTACTTC.